Each of the 6 T cell receptor beta chains below was sequenced from the same sample in a study of T cell changes during pregnancy in multiple sclerosis. Clones were read by immunoSEQ multiplex PCR, and TCRdb kept only the in-frame ones, dropping some. The sample shows 65,000 to 95,000 clones, 89% of them seen only once. This specimen consisted of peripheral blood, obtained before pregnancy. The receptors stem from a female donor with multiple sclerosis, enrolled in a pregnancy study.

The J gene is TRBJ1-4, the V gene TRBV7-2; 11 bases fit TRBD1. This CDR3 has 14 amino acids. Unmatched junction bases numbered 3, after V lost 6 bases and J lost 6 bases. Germline V gives CDR1 SGHTA, CDR2 FQGNSA. CDR3: CASSWDRGDEKLFF. CDR3 bases: TGTGCCAGCAGTTGGGACAGGGGGGATGAAAAACTGTTTTTT.

V gene TRBV6-5 combines with J gene TRBJ2-2; TRBD2 agrees at 8 bases. Trimming cost V 4 bases and J 5 bases; bases outside gene matches: 9. CDR1 MNHEY and CDR2 SVGAGI come from the germline V gene. This CDR3 is built from 16 residues. This chain's CDR3 is CASSSPGGAGTGELFF. In DNA, the CDR3 is TGTGCCAGCAGTTCCCCGGGGGGGGCAGGGACCGGGGAGCTGTTTTTT.

This sequence joins TRBV9 and TRBJ1-2; no reliable D call. Trimming took off 4 bases at V and 8 bases at J, with 12 bases between the two ends. The CDR3 is 12 amino acids. Looked up from germline, CDR1 is SGDLS and CDR2 is YYNGEE. This chain's CDR3 is CASSRYRDGYTF. CDR3 in DNA: TGTGCCAGCAGCCGTTACAGAGACGGCTACACCTTC.

This chain joins TRBV4-1 and TRBJ2-1, with D possibly being TRBD2 (5 bases). Trimming left V 0 bases short and J 4 bases short, with 7 bases between. Germline V gene sequence: CDR1 MGHRA, CDR2 YSYEKL. The CDR3 is 14 residues long. CDR3 region: CASSQEGGYNEQFF. CDR3 in DNA: TGCGCCAGCAGCCAAGAAGGCGGGTACAATGAGCAGTTCTTC.

This clone was recorded once. The V gene is TRBV5-1, the J gene TRBJ2-3; the match to TRBD2 covers 7 bases. CDR1 and CDR2 from the germline V gene are SGHRS and YFSETQ. CDR3 size: 14 residues. The junction had 6 bases not matched to a gene; V was cut back by 4 bases and J by 4 bases. Written as DNA, the CDR3 is TGCGCCAGCAGCGTTGGGACTACTTCAGATACGCAGTATTTT. Protein product: CASSVGTTSDTQYF.

The chain uses TRBV5-5 and TRBJ2-1; the match to TRBD1 covers 7 bases. CDR3 length equals 13 residues. The J segment lost 0 bases and the V segment lost 6 bases, leaving 0 bases of the junction unmatched. Germline V gene sequence: CDR1 SGHKS, CDR2 YYEKEE (reference sequence). The CDR3 DNA sequence: TGTGCCAGCACAGGGGGCTCCTACAATGAGCAGTTCTTC. This gives the protein CASTGGSYNEQFF.